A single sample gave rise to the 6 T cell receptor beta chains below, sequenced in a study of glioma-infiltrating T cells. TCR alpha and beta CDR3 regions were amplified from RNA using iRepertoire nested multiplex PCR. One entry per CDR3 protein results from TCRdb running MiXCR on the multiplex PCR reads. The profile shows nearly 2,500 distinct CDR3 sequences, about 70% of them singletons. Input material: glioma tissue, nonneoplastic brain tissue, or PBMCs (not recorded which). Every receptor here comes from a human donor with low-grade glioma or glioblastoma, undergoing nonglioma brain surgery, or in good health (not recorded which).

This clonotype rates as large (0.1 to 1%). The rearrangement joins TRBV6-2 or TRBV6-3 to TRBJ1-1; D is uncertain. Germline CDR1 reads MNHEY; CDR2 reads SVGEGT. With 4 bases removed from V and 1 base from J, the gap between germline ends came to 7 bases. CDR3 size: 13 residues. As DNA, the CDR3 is TGTGCCAGCAGTTGGTCAACGAACACTGAAGCTTTCTTT. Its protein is CASSWSTNTEAFF.

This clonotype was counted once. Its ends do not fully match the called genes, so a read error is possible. CDR3 nucleotides: TGTGCTACCAGCGGACTAACACCCTACGAGCAGTACTTC. It codes for CATSGLTPYEQYF. V gene TRBV15 combines with J gene TRBJ2-7; tentative D call: TRBD2 (6 bases). Germline-derived CDR1 and CDR2 are LNHNV and YYDKDF (reference sequence). The CDR3 is 13 residues long.

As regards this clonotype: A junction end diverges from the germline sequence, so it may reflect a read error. The CDR3 reads CSSQNRGSGDSPLHF. CDR3 bases: TGCAGTTCCCAAAACAGGGGCAGCGGTGATTCGCCCCTCCACTTT. V and J are TRBV20-1 and TRBJ1-6, with 7 bases that match TRBD1. The germline V gene has CDR1 DFQATT and CDR2 SNEGSKA (reference sequence). This CDR3 region has 15 residues.

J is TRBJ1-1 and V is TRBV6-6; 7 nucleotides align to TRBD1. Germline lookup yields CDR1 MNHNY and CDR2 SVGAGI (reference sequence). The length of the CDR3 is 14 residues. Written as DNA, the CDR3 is TGTGCTGCCAGTTACAGGGGCCGGAACACTGAAGCTTTCTTT. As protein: CAASYRGRNTEAFF.

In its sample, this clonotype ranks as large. The CDR3 is CASNEQGPNSPLHF. CDR3 nucleotides: TGTGCCAGCAATGAACAGGGCCCTAATTCACCCCTCCACTTT. The chain recombines TRBV27 with TRBJ1-6, with D possibly TRBD1 on 6 matching bases. CDR3 size: 14 residues. Germline assignment: CDR1 MNHEY and CDR2 SMNVEV (reference sequence). Between the trimmed V and J ends, which lost 7 bases and 6 bases, there was a span of 13 bases.

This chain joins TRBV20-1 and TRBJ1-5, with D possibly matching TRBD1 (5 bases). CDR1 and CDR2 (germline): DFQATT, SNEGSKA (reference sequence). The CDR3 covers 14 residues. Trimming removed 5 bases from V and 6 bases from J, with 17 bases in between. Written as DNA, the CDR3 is TGCAGTGCTCAGACCGGGCGGGGCACTCAGCCCCAGCATTTT. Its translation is CSAQTGRGTQPQHF.